This T cell receptor (beta chain) came from a study of blood T cell repertoires in COVID-19 (dated by TCRdb to 2018 to 2020). Turning to the overall study: Samples from collaborators originated in the United States, Italy and Spain and spanned both the acute and convalescent phases of COVID-19. The material from the prospective study consisted of cDNA or gDNA derived from T cells, B-cell-depleted T cells, or PBMCs. The dataset comprised deeply sampled blood TCRbeta repertoires from subjects exposed to, actively infected with, or recovered from COVID-19. HLA class I and class II types, where available, came from metadata supplied by the sample provider rather than from assay-based typing. A freely available public database, intended as a resource for researchers studying the immune response to SARS-CoV-2, is where the repertoires were released. A de-identified subject ID, COVID-19 status, age in years and sex were almost always included in the sample metadata. Samples were obtained from the ongoing ImmuneRACE study (first 160 participants) and from 1,200 or so subjects provided by 6 global collaborators.

From the germline V gene (reference sequence), CDR1 is SGHNT and CDR2 is YYREEE. The CDR3 sequence holds 12 residues, the cysteine and phenylalanine included. The entry retains the CDR3 DNA only, 36 bases that are in frame from base 1. In the prospective study, participants were about 18 to 100 years old, resided in about two dozen geographic areas of the United States, and were enrolled through a virtual design. In the prospective study, cohorts were assigned on the basis of participant-reported clinical history obtained from a screening survey and a study questionnaire. Recovered participants in ImmuneRACE Cohort 3 were defined by two consecutive negative NP/OP PCR tests, clearance by a healthcare professional, or resolution of symptoms. Mobile phlebotomists in the prospective study collected whole blood, serum and a nasopharyngeal or oropharyngeal swab from every participant. Prospective study participants could optionally give additional blood draws and questionnaires over a roughly 2-month period. Blood samples from the prospective study were shipped frozen or at room temperature prior to DNA extraction.

Here is what the overall study found, with its caveats: The amount of clinical and demographic metadata varied by source and participant and was provided uncurated.

TCRbeta CDR3 regions were amplified from genomic DNA by means of the immunoSEQ Assay, a bias-controlled multiplex PCR. Processing in the source paper ran as follows. Within the assay, amplification of reference gene primers was used to estimate how many nucleated cells each sample contained. Sequence reads were collapsed and filtered to measure the absolute abundance of every unique TCRbeta CDR3 rearrangement. For each sample, productive Simpson clonality was calculated as the square root of Simpson's diversity index over productive rearrangements. The table was pulled from immuneACCESS by TCRdb, which kept in-frame rearrangements only. Such tables lose some clones; where checked, under half of the loss comes from unresolved V genes, and the rest has no known cause. The DNA gave D and trimming, while V, J and clone size come from that table. The sample table shows a few hundred thousand clones, and 85% are seen once. 2.5% to 3% of the sample is taken by the ten largest.

Worth noting for this clone: This clone's antigen is unknown. One junction end does not reproduce the germline sequence, and a read error may be involved.

The sequence came from a woman between 45 and 65 years old who had recovered from COVID-19. The rearranged segments are TRBV5-4 and TRBJ1-2, with the D gene not confidently named. Source material: PBMCs or T cells enriched from blood (not recorded which). The DNA reads as follows: TGTGCCAGCAGCTTGCCCAACTTTGGCTACACCTTC. Its protein reads: CASSLPNFGYTF.